Each of the 14 T cell receptor beta chains below was sequenced from the same sample in a study of OX40 agonist ivuxolimab in advanced cancers. The library came from the immunoSEQ multiplex PCR assay. As stored in TCRdb, this immuneACCESS dataset retains in-frame rearrangements with V and J assigned. A fraction of the clones does not appear; measured against another copy, unresolved V genes explain less than half of the discrepancy, and the remainder lacks a known reason. The sample data list 20,000 to 25,000 clones, and about 79% of these were observed just once. The biggest ten clones account for about 24% of the sample. Specimen: CD4+ or CD8+ T cells sorted from blood, collected in a trial of the OX40 agonist ivuxolimab. These receptors all stem from an adult with an advanced solid tumor such as melanoma, head and neck, liver or kidney cancer.

This sequence joins TRBV9 and TRBJ2-1, with D hard to call. Trimming took 0 bases from V and 3 from J, leaving 13 bases between them. The length of the CDR3 is 16 residues. CDR1 SGDLS and CDR2 YYNGEE come from the germline V gene. This CDR3 is CASSVVRGFNYNEQFF. For the CDR3, the DNA is TGTGCCAGCAGCGTAGTTCGCGGCTTCAACTACAATGAGCAGTTCTTC. The full variable domain, completed using reference TRBV9 and TRBJ2-1, is DSGVTQTPKHLITATGQRVTLRCSPRSGDLSVYWYQQSLDQGLQFLIQYYNGEERAKGNILERFSAQQFPDLHSELNLSSLELGDSALYFCASSVVRGFNYNEQFFGPGTRLTVL.

The chain uses TRBV5-6 and TRBJ1-2, with a tentative D call TRBD1 (5 bases). Germline loops: CDR1 SGHDT, CDR2 YYEEEE. This CDR3 has 14 amino acids. V lost 3 bases and J 3 bases, leaving 12 bases between the germline ends. CDR3 DNA: TGTGCCAGCAGCTCCCGGGACGGGCACTATGGCTACACCTTC. Protein sequence: CASSSRDGHYGYTF.

The CDR3 bases are TGTGCCGGGGGGACTGAACACTACGAGCAGTACTTC. This encodes CAGGTEHYEQYF. The chain joins TRBV2 to TRBJ2-7; possibly TRBD2 for D (6 bases). The CDR3 runs to 12 residues. Trimming took off 11 bases at V and 3 bases at J, with 14 bases between the two ends. From germline, CDR1 is SNHLY and CDR2 FYNNEI.

The rearrangement uses TRBV5-6 and TRBJ1-3; no firm D call. Per the germline V gene, CDR1 is SGHDT and CDR2 is YYEEEE. Trimming pared 0 bases from V and 2 bases from J, leaving 3 bases between. The CDR3 has 13 amino acids. Here the CDR3 reads CASSLEAGNTIYF. CDR3 DNA sequence: TGTGCCAGCAGCTTGGAGGCTGGAAACACCATATATTTT.

The rearrangement uses TRBV6-5 and TRBJ1-2; the D is unclear. CDR3 length: 13 amino acids. V lost 0 bases and J lost 8, with 10 bases in between. CDR1 MNHEY and CDR2 SVGAGI come from the germline V gene. The CDR3 region has the DNA TGTGCCAGCAGTTACTCGCCGGATCGGGGCTACACCTTC. Protein: CASSYSPDRGYTF.

J is TRBJ1-6 and V is TRBV5-1; no definite D call. Trimming stripped 5 bases from V and 9 bases from J, with 9 bases between. The CDR3 consists of 12 residues. The germline CDR1 and CDR2 sequences are SGHRS and YFSETQ. The CDR3 bases are TGCGCCAGCAGTTGGTTCGGTTCACCCCTCCACTTT. As protein: CASSWFGSPLHF.

This chain's CDR3 is CASSQGEQYF. The CDR3 DNA reads TGTGCCAGCAGCCAGGGGGAGCAGTACTTC. The J gene is TRBJ2-7, the V gene TRBV28; possible D gene TRBD1, 6 bases. V lost 6 bases, J lost 7 bases, and 7 bases lay in between. The germline V gene has CDR1 MDHEN and CDR2 SYDVKM. The CDR3 is 10 residues long. Full variable domain (outside the CDR3, taken from reference TRBV28 and TRBJ2-7): DVKVTQSSRYLVKRTGEKVFLECVQDMDHENMFWYRQDPGLGLRLIYFSYDVKMKEKGDIPEGYSVSREKKERFSLILESASTNQTSMYLCASSQGEQYFGPGTRLTVT.

The chain uses TRBV7-2 and TRBJ2-3; 8 positions match TRBD1. Germline assignment: CDR1 SGHTA and CDR2 FQGNSA. Germline trimming cut 4 bases from V and 4 bases from J; bases unmatched to any gene: 7. The CDR3 sequence is 15 residues long. CDR3 sequence: CASSSQQGVSDTQYF. The DNA of the CDR3 is TGTGCCAGCAGCTCCCAACAGGGGGTCTCAGATACGCAGTATTTT.

The chain couples TRBV28 to TRBJ2-7, with D perhaps TRBD1 (5 bases). This CDR3 has 14 residues. Germline V CDR1 and CDR2: MDHEN, SYDVKM. The germline V and J ends were trimmed by 3 bases and 2 bases, with 11 bases remaining between them. For the CDR3, the DNA is TGTGCCAGCAGTTTTTTTCAGGGAACCTACGAGCAGTACTTC. It specifies CASSFFQGTYEQYF.

About this clone itself: A far larger clone lies a single base away; this is likely a read error. Other DNA sequences in the sample encode the same CDR3. Here the CDR3 DNA reads TGCGCCAGCAGCCAGTTCGCCCAAGCGGGCAATCAGCCCCAGCATTTT. Translating gives CASSQFAQAGNQPQHF. This rearrangement joins TRBV4-1 to TRBJ1-5; D is uncertain. This CDR3 contains 16 residues. V lost 3 bases and J 2 bases, leaving 14 bases between the germline ends. CDR1 and CDR2 from the germline V gene are MGHRA and YSYEKL.

CDR3 sequence: CASSQGSSYNEQFF. The CDR3 DNA reads as TGTGCCAGCAGCCAAGGCAGCTCCTACAATGAGCAGTTCTTC. This chain links TRBV4-2 with TRBJ2-1; unclear D gene. Looked up from germline, CDR1 is LGHNA and CDR2 is YNFKEQ. CDR3 length: 14 residues. V lost 1 base and J 0 bases, leaving 4 bases between the germline ends.

This chain links TRBV18 with TRBJ2-5; the D gene is possibly TRBD1 (6 bases). Trimming removed 2 bases from V and 1 base from J, with 17 bases in between. CDR1 is KGHSH, CDR2 LQKENI, per germline. This CDR3 is built from 17 residues. CDR3 in amino acids: CASSPETGRSLQETQYF. CDR3 coding DNA: TGTGCCAGCTCACCAGAAACAGGGCGAAGCCTCCAAGAGACCCAGTACTTC.

This chain uses TRBV7-9 with TRBJ1-1, with D unclear. Deletions cut 2 bases from V and 1 base from J, with 8 bases between. Germline V gene lookup returns CDR1 SEHNR and CDR2 FQNEAQ (reference sequence). CDR3 length: 14 residues. As DNA, the CDR3 is TGTGCCAGCAGCTTATTCGACAAGAACACTGAAGCTTTCTTT. Its translation is CASSLFDKNTEAFF.

This clone has just a few counts. This sequence joins TRBV28 and TRBJ1-5; D is ambiguous. Trimming took 5 bases from V and 0 from J, leaving 11 bases between them. CDR3 length: 15 residues. CDR1 and CDR2 from the germline V gene are MDHEN and SYDVKM. The CDR3 DNA reads TGTGCCAGCAGTCCCCTGGGGTTTAGCAATCAGCCCCAGCATTTT. Encoded protein: CASSPLGFSNQPQHF.